Presented here are 17 T cell receptor beta chains from one specimen sequenced in a study of beta chain features in type 1 diabetes. Reverse transcription of all isolated RNA meant that expressed TCRB transcripts were sequenced. Libraries were prepared by immunoSEQ multiplex PCR; TCRdb keeps only in-frame clonotypes and omits some of them. The repertoire includes roughly 290,000 clones, under 8.5% of them detected once, and approximately 0.93% sits in the top ten. The sample consisted of central memory CD4+ T cells from blood. Receptor source: a woman in her late teens or twenties in good health.

This clone has just a few counts. The V and J genes are TRBV29-1 and TRBJ1-1; D is uncertain. The length of the CDR3 is 15 residues. The germline V gene encodes CDR1 SQVTM and CDR2 ANQGSEA. V was cut by 6 bases and J by 2 bases, with 19 bases left in between. CDR3 sequence: CSVRDILTVNTEAFF. The DNA of the CDR3 is TGCAGCGTCCGAGATATTCTAACAGTAAACACTGAAGCTTTCTTT.

This chain links TRBV6-6 with TRBJ2-1, with D perhaps TRBD2 (6 bases). The CDR3 totals 14 residues. V dropped 5 bases and J dropped 2 bases, with 10 bases sitting between them. The V gene's germline CDR1 is MNHNY and CDR2 SVGAGI (reference sequence). CDR3 coding DNA: TGTGCCAGCAGTCGGAGGGAGGCCTACAATGAGCAGTTCTTC. The encoded protein is CASSRREAYNEQFF.

This chain joins TRBV7-2 and TRBJ2-3; a possible D gene is TRBD2 (5 bases). Germline assignment: CDR1 SGHTA and CDR2 FQGNSA. The CDR3 runs 15 residues. Between the trimmed V and J ends, which lost 4 bases and 0 bases, there was a span of 11 bases. CDR3 coding DNA: TGTGCCAGCAGCTCACGCCGGACTAGCACAGATACGCAGTATTTT. Translating it yields CASSSRRTSTDTQYF.

The rearrangement joins TRBV10-2 to TRBJ2-7; possibly TRBD2 for D (5 bases). Trimming left V 7 bases short and J 0 bases short, with 13 bases between. Per germline, CDR1 WSHSY and CDR2 SAAADI. This CDR3 is built from 14 residues. For the CDR3, the DNA is TGCGCCAGCATAGGTCAGCGGAGCTCCTACGAGCAGTACTTC. Protein product: CASIGQRSSYEQYF.

The V call is TRBV30, the J call TRBJ2-2; possibly TRBD2 for D (5 bases). V lost 4 bases, J lost 6 bases, and 12 bases lay in between. Germline V CDR1 and CDR2: GTSNPN, SVGIG (reference sequence). The CDR3 sequence is 13 residues long. For the CDR3, the DNA is TGTGCCTGGACGGGATGGATATCCGGGGAGCTGTTTTTT. This gives the protein CAWTGWISGELFF.

This clone was seen only a few times. The chain uses TRBV2 and TRBJ2-7; a weak D match, TRBD1 (5 bases). The CDR3 length is 13 residues. Germline V lookup: CDR1 SNHLY, CDR2 FYNNEI. V lost 6 bases, J lost 3 bases, and 12 bases lay in between. As DNA, the CDR3 is TGTGCCAGCAGACAGGACACGTTCTACGAGCAGTACGTC. As protein: CASRQDTFYEQYV.

This clone was observed a handful of times. Here the CDR3 reads CASSHRGRSRYEQYF. For the CDR3, the DNA is TGTGCCAGCAGCCATCGAGGGAGGAGCCGCTACGAGCAGTACTTC. The chain couples TRBV14 to TRBJ2-7, with D tentatively TRBD2 (6 bases). Germline V lookup: CDR1 SGHDN, CDR2 FVKESK. This CDR3 region has 15 residues. The V and J ends lost 3 bases and 3 bases respectively, with 15 bases between them. The variable domain in full, with the rest retrieved from reference TRBV14 and TRBJ2-7, is EAGVTQFPSHSVIEKGQTVTLRCDPISGHDNLYWYRRVMGKEIKFLLHFVKESKQDESGMPNNRFLAERTGGTYSTLKVQPAELEDSGVYFCASSHRGRSRYEQYFGPGTRLTVT.

In this sample, this clone turned up a few times. The chain links TRBV9 to TRBJ2-1, with D possibly being TRBD2 (5 bases). The CDR3 runs to 15 residues. Germline lookup yields CDR1 SGDLS and CDR2 YYNGEE. The V end was cut by 4 bases, the J end by 2 bases, with 13 bases between. In DNA, the CDR3 is TGTGCCAGCAGCCCCCAACTCGGGACCTACAATGAGCAGTTCTTC. Protein: CASSPQLGTYNEQFF.

The sample holds a few counts of this clone. This rearrangement joins TRBV7-3 to TRBJ2-3; TRBD1 or TRBD2 may be the D gene (5 bases each). V lost 1 base and J 1 base, leaving 9 bases between the germline ends. The CDR3 is made up of 15 amino acids. Germline CDR1 reads SGHTA; CDR2 reads FQGTGA. The CDR3 DNA is TGTGCCAGCAGCTTAAGTCAGGGACGCACAGATACGCAGTATTTT. Translated, it gives CASSLSQGRTDTQYF.

This clone was found a few times. V gene TRBV6-5 combines with J gene TRBJ2-1; possible D gene TRBD1, 5 bases. Trimming removed 5 bases from V and 8 bases from J, with 13 bases in between. In germline, CDR1 is MNHEY, CDR2 SVGAGI. The CDR3 spans 13 residues. The CDR3 here is CASSQASGYEQFF. The CDR3 DNA reads TGTGCCAGCAGTCAGGCGTCAGGGTATGAGCAGTTCTTC.

The chain combines TRBV5-4 with TRBJ1-1; 8 bases align to TRBD1. This CDR3 comprises 16 residues. V was pared by 0 bases and J by 3 bases, with 7 bases of the junction left unmatched. Germline V gene lookup returns CDR1 SGHNT and CDR2 YYREEE (reference sequence). The CDR3 DNA reads TGTGCCAGCAGCTTGGATCCGACAGGGGTTGACACTGAAGCTTTCTTT. Translation gives CASSLDPTGVDTEAFF.

This clone has a handful of counts. This rearrangement joins TRBV28 to TRBJ2-7, with 8 bases aligning to TRBD1. Germline values: CDR1 MDHEN, CDR2 SYDVKM. Losses at the gene ends were 4 bases for V and 4 bases for J; bases not matched to a gene: 6. The CDR3 is made up of 14 amino acids. The CDR3: CASSYDRGIYEQYV. The CDR3 region has the DNA TGTGCCAGCAGTTACGACAGGGGCATTTACGAGCAGTACGTC.

The chain couples TRBV29-1 to TRBJ2-5, with D possibly being TRBD1 (5 bases). The CDR3 runs 13 residues. Germline CDR1 reads SQVTM; CDR2 reads ANQGSEA. V was cut by 7 bases and J by 4 bases, with 16 bases left in between. The CDR3 DNA follows: TGCAGCGCATACAGAGCCCAGGGAGAGACCCAGTACTTC. Its translation is CSAYRAQGETQYF.

This clone was counted between two and nine times. The CDR3 DNA is TGTGCCAGCAGCGTGGGGCGCTGGCAAGAGACCCAGTACTTC. As protein: CASSVGRWQETQYF. The V call is TRBV9, the J call TRBJ2-5, with a possible D match to TRBD1 (5 bases). This CDR3 is built from 14 residues. CDR1 and CDR2 (germline): SGDLS, YYNGEE. V gave up 2 bases and J gave up 2 bases, with 10 bases separating them.

The genes are TRBV6-5 and TRBJ2-1; perhaps TRBD1 as D (6 bases). The CDR3 runs 16 residues. V dropped 3 bases and J dropped 5 bases, with 17 bases sitting between them. Per the germline V gene, CDR1 is MNHEY and CDR2 is SVGAGI. The CDR3 DNA follows: TGTGCCAGCAGTTATCCAAGGGGGATAGACCACAATGAGCAGTTCTTC. As protein: CASSYPRGIDHNEQFF.

This clone was counted between two and nine times. This rearrangement joins TRBV14 to TRBJ2-4; 9 bases fit TRBD2. The CDR3 is 15 amino acids. V shed 4 bases and J 8 bases; nucleotides not matched to a gene: 9. Per the germline V gene, CDR1 is SGHDN and CDR2 is FVKESK. This chain's CDR3 is CASSLDSGRRDIQYF. CDR3 nucleotide sequence: TGTGCCAGCAGCCTAGATAGCGGGAGAAGGGACATTCAGTACTTC.

This chain uses TRBV19 with TRBJ1-1, with 7 bases matching TRBD1. Germline CDR1 reads LNHDA; CDR2 reads SQIVND (reference sequence). CDR3 length: 13 residues. J was trimmed by 10 bases and V by 3 bases; bases with no gene match: 8. The CDR3: CASSMRQGSGAFF. DNA for the CDR3: TGTGCCAGTAGTATGAGACAGGGCTCGGGAGCTTTCTTT.